These 27 T cell receptor beta chains came from one sample sequenced in a study of blood T cell repertoires in COVID-19 (dated by TCRdb to 2020 to 2022). Receptor libraries were prepared by the immunoSEQ multiplex PCR assay. Not all clones reach the TCRdb copy of this immuneACCESS table, which keeps in-frame sequences only. Checked studies attribute under half of the gap to unresolved V genes and leave the rest unexplained. The sample includes over 200,000 clones, with approximately 90% observed a single time. The ten largest make up 1.2% of the sample. Sequencing was done on a sample of PBMCs or T cells enriched from blood (not recorded which). The source is a human donor in a cohort exposed to, infected with or recovered from COVID-19 (not recorded which). The donor label of this sample is uncertain.

The chain joins TRBV30 to TRBJ1-2, with unresolved D. Between the trimmed V and J ends, which lost 0 bases and 10 bases, there was a span of 9 bases. The length of the CDR3 is 11 residues. Germline V CDR1 and CDR2: GTSNPN, SVGIG (reference sequence). The CDR3 DNA reads as TGTGCCTGGAGTGTACGGTTACTCTACACCTTC. Residues: CAWSVRLLYTF.

The chain employs TRBV5-4 and TRBJ1-1, with 11 bases matching TRBD1. V shed 2 bases and J 6 bases; nucleotides not matched to a gene: 6. This CDR3 contains 15 residues. In germline, CDR1 is SGHNT, CDR2 YYREEE (reference sequence). CDR3 amino acids: CASSFPGQGESEAFF. The CDR3 bases are TGTGCCAGCAGCTTCCCGGGACAGGGGGAATCTGAAGCTTTCTTT.

The chain recombines TRBV5-5 with TRBJ1-4; D is undetermined. Germline values: CDR1 SGHKS, CDR2 YYEKEE (reference sequence). Trimming pared 3 bases from V and 0 bases from J, leaving 6 bases between. This CDR3 comprises 14 residues. Here the CDR3 DNA reads TGTGCCAGCAGCTGGCCCACAACTAATGAAAAACTGTTTTTT. Translation gives CASSWPTTNEKLFF.

The chain combines TRBV19 with TRBJ1-2; 11 bases are a match to TRBD1. J was trimmed by 4 bases and V by 6 bases; bases with no gene match: 4. From germline, CDR1 is LNHDA and CDR2 SQIVND (reference sequence). The CDR3 extends over 14 amino acids. The CDR3: CASSPGTGGYGYTF. The CDR3 DNA sequence: TGTGCCAGTAGCCCCGGGACAGGGGGCTATGGCTACACCTTC.

The chain couples TRBV24-1 to TRBJ2-3; 9 bases map to TRBD1. The CDR3 length is 16 residues. Per germline, CDR1 KGHDR and CDR2 SFDVKD. V shed 1 base and J 7 bases; nucleotides not matched to a gene: 8. CDR3 nucleotide sequence: TGTGCCACCAGTGATTTCACGACAGGGGGGCTCTATACGCAGTATTTT. This sequence encodes CATSDFTTGGLYTQYF.

The chain recombines TRBV7-9 with TRBJ2-3; weak D call: TRBD1 (5 bases). V lost 7 bases to trimming and J lost 0 bases, with 14 bases between them. This CDR3 contains 15 residues. Germline-derived CDR1 and CDR2 are SEHNR and FQNEAQ (reference sequence). DNA of the CDR3: TGTGCCAGCATCCAAGGGCAGGGAAGCACAGATACGCAGTATTTT. This gives the protein CASIQGQGSTDTQYF.

This chain connects TRBV11-2 to TRBJ1-3; no reliable D call. V lost 2 bases, J lost 2 bases, and 7 bases lay in between. CDR1 is SGHAT and CDR2 is FQNNGV in the germline V gene. CDR3 size: 14 residues. CDR3 sequence (DNA): TGTGCCAGCAGCTTAACCCAGACTGGAAACACCATATATTTT. Its translation is CASSLTQTGNTIYF.

The genes are TRBV19 and TRBJ1-5, with D possibly TRBD1 on 5 matching bases. The length of the CDR3 is 15 residues. With 1 base removed from V and 7 bases from J, the gap between germline ends came to 14 bases. Germline lookup yields CDR1 LNHDA and CDR2 SQIVND (reference sequence). Here the CDR3 reads CASSIGEGLGQPQHF. The CDR3 DNA reads TGTGCCAGTAGTATAGGGGAGGGGCTAGGCCAGCCCCAGCATTTT.

This clone was picked up many times. The CDR3 loop is CASSPGGGLDTQYF. Here the CDR3 DNA reads TGCGCCAGCAGCCCGGGAGGGGGGTTAGATACGCAGTATTTT. The chain carries TRBV4-1 and TRBJ2-3; TRBD2 agrees at 8 bases. Germline V CDR1 and CDR2: MGHRA, YSYEKL. V shed 4 bases, J shed 5 bases, and the junction held 5 bases outside the gene matches. This CDR3 comprises 14 residues.

This clone was picked up one time. The chain combines TRBV6-2 or TRBV6-3 with TRBJ2-1, with D possibly matching TRBD2 (6 bases). The CDR3 covers 16 residues. The V gene's germline CDR1 is MNHEY and CDR2 SVGEGT. V dropped 0 bases and J dropped 12 bases, with 21 bases sitting between them. This CDR3 is CASSYSRAGLSLGQFF. The CDR3 coding sequence is TGTGCCAGCAGTTACTCTAGGGCGGGGTTATCCCTGGGGCAGTTCTTC.

This chain links TRBV27 with TRBJ2-1, with D uncertain. Per the germline V gene, CDR1 is MNHEY and CDR2 is SMNVEV (reference sequence). V lost 0 bases and J lost 7, with 4 bases in between. CDR3 length: 12 residues. CDR3 nucleotide sequence: TGTGCCAGCAGTTTATCCCAAAATGAGCAGTTCTTC. Residues: CASSLSQNEQFF.

This clone was picked up one time. This CDR3 is CASSPGQGTDTQYF. CDR3 nucleotides: TGTGCCAGCAGCCCCGGACAGGGGACAGATACGCAGTATTTT. The J gene is TRBJ2-3, the V gene TRBV7-9; 9 nucleotides match TRBD1. V shed 5 bases, J shed 3 bases, and the junction held 3 bases outside the gene matches. This CDR3 spans 14 amino acids. The germline V gene has CDR1 SEHNR and CDR2 FQNEAQ (reference sequence). The full variable domain, with the rest looked up from reference TRBV7-9 and TRBJ2-3, is DTGVSQNPRHKITKRGQNVTFRCDPISEHNRLYWYRQTLGQGPEFLTYFQNEAQLEKSRLLSDRFSAERPKGSFSTLEIQRTEQGDSAMYLCASSPGQGTDTQYFGPGTRLTVL.

The rearrangement uses TRBV18 and TRBJ1-2; D gene unclear. V gave up 3 bases and J gave up 4 bases, with 12 bases separating them. The CDR3 is 14 amino acids. Germline assignment: CDR1 KGHSH and CDR2 LQKENI. The CDR3 loop is CASSPQNQFYGYTF. The CDR3 DNA is TGTGCCAGCTCACCTCAGAATCAGTTCTATGGCTACACCTTC.

The J gene is TRBJ2-2, the V gene TRBV27; D may be TRBD2 (5 bases). With 8 bases removed from V and 4 bases from J, the gap between germline ends came to 17 bases. CDR3 size: 15 residues. Germline V CDR1 and CDR2: MNHEY, SMNVEV (reference sequence). The DNA for the CDR3 is TGTGCCAGCCGCTTGGGGAGCGGCACCACCGGGGAGCTGTTTTTT. Protein: CASRLGSGTTGELFF.

The chain has TRBV21-1 and TRBJ2-1; TRBD2 is taken as the D call from the table, unchecked against the DNA. TRBV21-1 is a recognized pseudogene. CDR3 length equals 15 residues. CDR3 amino acids: CASSAGTKKYNEQFF. The CDR3 DNA reads as TGTGCCAGCAGCGCCGGGACTAAAAAATACAATGAGCAGTTCTTC.

The chain employs TRBV7-8 and TRBJ2-1, with 11 bases matching TRBD1. The CDR3 runs 15 residues. V was pared by 5 bases and J by 10 bases, with 10 bases of the junction left unmatched. Looked up from germline, CDR1 is SGHVS and CDR2 is FQNEAQ. CDR3 sequence: CASSVNRDRGKEQFF. In DNA, the CDR3 is TGTGCCAGCAGCGTTAACCGGGACAGGGGGAAAGAGCAGTTCTTC.

The chain carries TRBV24-1 and TRBJ2-3; perhaps TRBD2 as D (7 bases). The CDR3 contains 13 residues. CDR1 and CDR2 from the germline V gene are KGHDR and SFDVKD. V was cut by 10 bases and J by 3 bases, with 13 bases left in between. The CDR3 loop reads CATTGGETDTQYF. The CDR3 nucleotides are TGTGCCACGACGGGGGGCGAGACAGATACGCAGTATTTT.

J is TRBJ1-1 and V is TRBV27, with TRBD1 as a possible D gene (6 bases). The V end was cut by 5 bases, the J end by 4 bases, with 14 bases between. Per the germline V gene, CDR1 is MNHEY and CDR2 is SMNVEV (reference sequence). The length of the CDR3 is 14 residues. As DNA, the CDR3 is TGTGCCAGCAGTAGGCAGGGGTTAGGCACTGAAGCTTTCTTT. Protein sequence: CASSRQGLGTEAFF.

V and J are TRBV6-2 or TRBV6-3 and TRBJ1-6, with 8 bases identical to TRBD1. V lost 4 bases to trimming and J lost 10 bases; unmatched junction nucleotides: 3. Looked up from germline, CDR1 is MNHEY and CDR2 is SVGEGT. The CDR3 totals 13 residues. As DNA, the CDR3 is TGTGCCAGCAGTTGGACAGGGCCCTCACCCCTCCACTTT. Translation gives CASSWTGPSPLHF.

V and J are TRBV30 and TRBJ2-1; D may be TRBD1 (5 bases). Per the germline V gene, CDR1 is GTSNPN and CDR2 is SVGIG (reference sequence). CDR3 length equals 12 residues. Deletions cut 2 bases from V and 7 bases from J, with 9 bases between. The CDR3 region is CAWSYTGNEQFF. CDR3 sequence (DNA): TGTGCCTGGAGTTACACAGGAAATGAGCAGTTCTTC.

The chain recombines TRBV19 with TRBJ1-5; 7 positions agree with TRBD1. Germline CDR1 and CDR2: LNHDA and SQIVND (reference sequence). The length of the CDR3 is 16 residues. J was trimmed by 1 base and V by 3 bases; bases with no gene match: 6. CDR3 nucleotide sequence: TGTGCCAGTAGTATCGGACAGGTGAGGAGCAATCAGCCCCAGCATTTT. Its protein product is CASSIGQVRSNQPQHF. The whole variable domain, filled in from reference TRBV19 and TRBJ1-5, reads DGGITQSPKYLFRKEGQNVTLSCEQNLNHDAMYWYRQDPGQGLRLIYYSQIVNDFQKGDIAEGYSVSREKKESFPLTVTSAQKNPTAFYLCASSIGQVRSNQPQHFGDGTRLSIL.

The chain links TRBV5-8 to TRBJ2-2; D unclear. The CDR3 has 15 amino acids. Trimming removed 0 bases at V and 4 bases at J, with 10 bases between. CDR1 and CDR2 (germline): SGHTS, YDEGEE. CDR3 loop: CASSLAGRITGELFF. CDR3 DNA: TGTGCCAGCAGCTTGGCCGGCAGGATCACCGGGGAGCTGTTTTTT.

This rearrangement joins TRBV5-4 to TRBJ2-7, with TRBD1 matching over 8 bases. Germline values: CDR1 SGHNT, CDR2 YYREEE (reference sequence). This CDR3 has 14 residues. V gave up 4 bases and J gave up 2 bases; unmatched junction bases: 5. CDR3 in amino acids: CASSQQGETYEQYF. CDR3 nucleotide sequence: TGTGCCAGCAGCCAACAGGGGGAAACCTACGAGCAGTACTTC.

The chain is built from TRBV4-2 and TRBJ1-2; weak D call: TRBD1 (5 bases). CDR3 length equals 16 residues. Trimming shortened V by 0 bases and J by 1 base, and 12 bases separated the two germline ends. CDR1 and CDR2 from the germline V gene are LGHNA and YNFKEQ. The CDR3 region is CASSQEEGHLNYGYTF. In DNA, the CDR3 is TGTGCCAGCAGCCAAGAGGAAGGACACCTTAACTATGGCTACACCTTC.

The V gene is TRBV5-1, the J gene TRBJ2-7; possibly TRBD1 for D (5 bases). The CDR3 contains 18 residues. CDR1 and CDR2 from the germline V gene are SGHRS and YFSETQ. Trimming left V 4 bases short and J 4 bases short, with 27 bases between. The CDR3 DNA follows: TGCGCCAGCAGCCATAACCCCATACAGGACGCACTTGGATACGAGCAGTACTTC. Residues: CASSHNPIQDALGYEQYF. The full variable domain, its missing parts supplied by reference TRBV5-1 and TRBJ2-7, is KAGVTQTPRYLIKTRGQQVTLSCSPISGHRSVSWYQQTPGQGLQFLFEYFSETQRNKGNFPGRFSGRQFSNSRSEMNVSTLELGDSALYLCASSHNPIQDALGYEQYFGPGTRLTVT.

The chain carries TRBV15 and TRBJ1-2, with D possibly being TRBD1 (6 bases). Per germline, CDR1 LNHNV and CDR2 YYDKDF (reference sequence). V shed 3 bases and J shed 6 bases, with 17 bases lying between them. The CDR3 covers 15 residues. The CDR3 spells CATSSYRDKIHGYTF. As DNA, the CDR3 is TGTGCCACCAGCAGTTACCGGGACAAAATACATGGCTACACCTTC. Supplemented by reference TRBV15 and TRBJ1-2, the full variable domain reads DAMVIQNPRYQVTQFGKPVTLSCSQTLNHNVMYWYQQKSSQAPKLLFHYYDKDFNNEADTPDNFQSRRPNTSFCFLDIRSPGLGDTAMYLCATSSYRDKIHGYTFGSGTRLTVV.

The rearrangement links TRBV21-1 to TRBJ1-5; the table gives TRBD1 as D, unverified against the DNA. TRBV21-1 is shown as a pseudogene. The CDR3 spans 14 residues. The CDR3 nucleotides are TGTGCCAGCAGCACAGGGTTTAGCAATCAGCCCCAGCATTTT. Translating gives CASSTGFSNQPQHF.